Listed below are T cell receptor beta chains from one sample, sequenced in a study of T cells in tuberculosis. TCRdb's table, derived via immunoSEQ multiplex PCR, lists solely in-frame clones and lacks some. This sample has under 50,000 clones, with 94% found just once. Sequenced material: PBMCs, taken at tuberculosis diagnosis. The source of these receptors is an adult with tuberculosis. Each CDR3 is given with its conserved first and last residue.

CASSLKPPSGGYEQYF	TRBV27	TRBJ2-7
CATLPGGSSYGYTF	TRBV19	TRBJ1-2
CASSWGTAEAFF	TRBV5-1	TRBJ1-1
CASSPLLQGSYNEQFF	TRBV5-6	TRBJ2-1
CASRIHLTQGHQETQYF	TRBV5-6	TRBJ2-5
CASRQTISGANVLTF	TRBV19	TRBJ2-6
CATMRNTEAFF	TRBV15	TRBJ1-1
CASSYRGASTGELFF	TRBV6-5	TRBJ2-2
CASSPNLRTGGYGYTF	TRBV18	TRBJ1-2
CASSWDRVYGYTF	TRBV11-2	TRBJ1-2
CASSLDDRPNTEAFF	TRBV5-4	TRBJ1-1
CSVLSGGAYEQYF	TRBV29-1	TRBJ2-7
CASSPTLGNNQPQHF	TRBV28	TRBJ1-5
CASSRDSQETQYF	TRBV18	TRBJ2-5
CSVSPLNPVNEQFF	TRBV29-1	TRBJ2-1
CASSSRTESTDTQYF	TRBV13	TRBJ2-3
CASSIGHQNTEAFF	TRBV19	TRBJ1-1
CASSSGIGDEQFF	TRBV5-1	TRBJ2-1
CASSHYRGKDYNEQFF	TRBV11-2	TRBJ2-1
CASSRGGFNQPQHF	TRBV18	TRBJ1-5
CASAGAGATGANVLTF	TRBV2	TRBJ2-6
CASSDSYEQYF	TRBV5-4	NA
CAIRGGLAGEETQYF	TRBV10-3	TRBJ2-5
CASSFSQNEKLFF	TRBV7-2	TRBJ1-4
CASSEANQGYEQYF	TRBV2	TRBJ2-7
CASSPQNRVATQYF	TRBV11-3	TRBJ2-3
CASSLVTTGLSGNTIYF	TRBV7-2	TRBJ1-3
CASSSLKGAIDEQFF	TRBV7-7	TRBJ2-1
CASRSPTDTQYF	TRBV27	TRBJ2-3
CASALQGAPGYTF	TRBV13	TRBJ1-2
CASSRSVGTGELEQYF	TRBV18	TRBJ2-7
CASSLDSWEGYKNIQYF	TRBV11-3	TRBJ2-4
CASSLVRDSYEQYF	TRBV7-2	TRBJ2-7
CAWSYNRGQPQHF	TRBV30	TRBJ1-5
CASSYLNTGDGELFF	TRBV6-5	TRBJ2-2
CASTWTANTGELFF	TRBV6-5	TRBJ2-2
CASSLDPGSVYEQYF	TRBV5-1	TRBJ2-7
CASSEERMDRGYQPQHF	TRBV2	TRBJ1-5
CASSLGPGQTTYEQYF	TRBV5-6	TRBJ2-7
CASSSTGMDRGNSPLHF	TRBV11-3	TRBJ1-6
CASSGQINSPLHF	TRBV9	TRBJ1-6
CASSYSGGERGYEQYF	TRBV6-5	TRBJ2-7
CASSSGTSGGHQETQYF	TRBV5-4	TRBJ2-5